This is a list of T cell receptor beta chains from one sample in a study of cytomegalovirus exposure and HLA in healthy donors. Using immunoSEQ multiplex PCR, the repertoire was profiled, and TCRdb retains in-frame clones only, with some absent. The repertoire holds some 120,000 clones, with approximately 80% as singletons. Sequenced material: PBMCs. These receptor sequences come from a woman aged 40 to 50 in good health and CMV-seropositive. Each CDR3 is given with its conserved first and last residue. Fields, in order: D gene, clone size, J gene, V gene, CDR3 DNA, CDR3 protein. A D gene is named only where the DNA matches it firmly. Only part of the rows carry a size: once, few, many, or a class if the clone is expanded.

>TRBD2|NA|TRBJ2-3|TRBV27
TGTGCCAGCAGTTTAGCTAGCGGGCACACAGATACGCAGTATTTT
CASSLASGHTDTQYF
>NA|few|TRBJ1-1|TRBV9
TGTGCCAGCAGCGGACAGGTCTCGAACACTGAAGCTTTCTTT
CASSGQVSNTEAFF
>NA|NA|TRBJ1-1|TRBV6-6
TGTGCCAGCACCCCGGGTCTCGCGCGGGCTGAAGCTTTCTTT
CASTPGLARAEAFF
>TRBD1|NA|TRBJ1-3|TRBV5-6
TGTGCCAGCAGCCTGGACAGGGGGCCCGCATATTTT
CASSLDRGPAYF
>NA|NA|TRBJ2-1|TRBV9
TGTGCCAGCAGCGTTGAGGGAGGCCTGACGGAGCAGTTCTTC
CASSVEGGLTEQFF
>TRBD2|NA|TRBJ2-1|TRBV11-2
TGTGCCAGCAGCTTACGAATACTAGCGGGAAACAATGAGCAGTTCTTC
CASSLRILAGNNEQFF
>NA|NA|TRBJ1-5|TRBV6-5
TGTGCCAGCAGCCCCAGGGGCGCGGCTGGCCAGCCCCAGCATTTT
CASSPRGAAGQPQHF
>NA|NA|TRBJ2-1|TRBV20-1
TGCAGTGCTAGAGATCCGAATGAGCAGTTCTTC
CSARDPNEQFF
>NA|few|TRBJ1-1|TRBV5-4
TGTGCCAGCAGCTTGCCTCGACCGTCGGGCACTGAAGCTTTCTTT
CASSLPRPSGTEAFF
>NA|NA|TRBJ1-4|TRBV6-6
TGTGCCAGCAGTACATCGAGCGCGGGTGAAAAACTGTTTTTT
CASSTSSAGEKLFF
>NA|NA|TRBJ2-1|TRBV15
TGTGCCACCAGCAGAGTCGGGAGTAAGCACAATGAGCAGTTCTTC
CATSRVGSKHNEQFF
>NA|few|TRBJ1-2|TRBV5-1
TGCGCCAGCAGCTTTCGACAGACCTATGGCTACACCTTC
CASSFRQTYGYTF
>NA|NA|TRBJ1-1|TRBV7-9
TGTGCCAGCAGCTTATCAGGGTCGGGTGAAGCTTTCTTT
CASSLSGSGEAFF
>NA|NA|TRBJ1-4|TRBV5-1
TGCGCCAGCAGCTTGATCGTCGGGGAAAAACTGTTTTTT
CASSLIVGEKLFF